The 10 T cell receptor beta chains presented below share a single source sample, sequenced in a study of CD8 T cells in Susac syndrome. Reverse transcription of about 0.5 to 1 ug RNA was carried out with random hexamers. TCRdb processed the immunoSEQ multiplex PCR reads anew with MiXCR; each CDR3 protein has one entry. The sample holds 95,000 to 150,000 distinct CDR3 sequences, over 90% seen once. Material for sequencing was CD8+ T cells from PBMCs. Receptors originate from a human donor with Susac syndrome.

V usage is TRBV7-2 and J usage is TRBJ2-7; D is perhaps TRBD2 (6 bases). The CDR3 length is 15 residues. CDR1 is SGHTA and CDR2 is FQGNSA in the germline V gene. Trimming removed 5 bases from V and 1 base from J, with 15 bases in between. CDR3: CASSPAEGGSYEQYF. Written as DNA, the CDR3 is TGTGCCAGCAGCCCCGCGGAGGGAGGTTCCTACGAGCAGTACTTC.

This rearrangement joins TRBV29-1 to TRBJ1-1; D gene unclear. The V end lost 5 bases, the J end lost 7 bases, and 11 bases lay between the germline ends. Germline loops: CDR1 SQVTM, CDR2 ANQGSEA. The CDR3 covers 11 residues. This CDR3 is CSVPSVGEAFF. CDR3 nucleotides: TGCAGCGTTCCCTCGGTGGGTGAAGCTTTCTTT.

This chain links TRBV19 with TRBJ1-2, with 8 nucleotides matching TRBD1. V was clipped by 2 bases and J by 8 bases; unmatched bases: 7. This CDR3 is built from 14 residues. Germline loops: CDR1 LNHDA, CDR2 SQIVND (reference sequence). CDR3 region: CASSISSGGSGYTF. CDR3 DNA sequence: TGTGCCAGTAGTATATCGTCAGGGGGCAGCGGCTACACCTTC.

This CDR3 reads CASSQDTENTEAFF. Here the CDR3 DNA reads TGCGCCAGCAGCCAAGATACAGAAAACACTGAAGCTTTCTTT. The chain uses TRBV4-3 and TRBJ1-1; D is unresolved. V lost 0 bases and J 2 bases, leaving 7 bases between the germline ends. CDR3 size: 14 residues. CDR1 and CDR2 (germline): LGHNA, YSLEER.

The rearrangement uses TRBV7-8 and TRBJ1-1; no clear D. The germline V gene encodes CDR1 SGHVS and CDR2 FQNEAQ. There are 14 residues in the CDR3. The V end lost 5 bases, the J end lost 4 bases, and 14 bases lay between the germline ends. DNA of the CDR3: TGTGCCAGCAGCCTGGGAGTTGCAGGCACTGAAGCTTTCTTT. This codes for CASSLGVAGTEAFF.

The V gene is TRBV5-6, the J gene TRBJ2-1; D not resolved. The CDR3 is 12 residues long. Per germline, CDR1 SGHDT and CDR2 YYEEEE. V dropped 2 bases and J dropped 10 bases, with 10 bases sitting between them. The CDR3 loop reads CASSFGSREQFF. CDR3 nucleotide sequence: TGTGCCAGCAGCTTTGGCTCTAGGGAGCAGTTCTTC.

J is TRBJ2-1 and V is TRBV20-1; D is unclear. Germline CDR1 is DFQATT and CDR2 is SNEGSKA (reference sequence). V was trimmed by 7 bases and J by 0 bases, leaving 22 bases between them. CDR3 size: 17 residues. This CDR3 reads CSVRVPLGKSSYNEQFF. The CDR3 DNA is TGCAGTGTTAGGGTGCCCTTAGGCAAGAGCTCCTACAATGAGCAGTTCTTC.

This clonotype was recorded a few times. This chain joins TRBV9 and TRBJ1-2; D possibly corresponds to TRBD1 (6 bases). Trimming cost V 4 bases and J 4 bases, with 11 bases left between them. The CDR3 totals 13 residues. Germline V gene data show CDR1 as SGDLS and CDR2 as YYNGEE. CDR3 sequence reads: CASSPDRAYGYTF. The CDR3 bases are TGTGCCAGCAGCCCGGACAGAGCCTATGGCTACACCTTC.

This chain connects TRBV7-9 to TRBJ2-1; D is unclear. Germline V lookup: CDR1 SEHNR, CDR2 FQNEAQ (reference sequence). Trimming left V 4 bases short and J 0 bases short, with 10 bases between. The CDR3 is 15 residues long. Here the CDR3 reads CASSSLPGSYNEQFF. The DNA of the CDR3 is TGTGCCAGCAGCTCGCTCCCGGGCTCCTACAATGAGCAGTTCTTC.

The chain carries TRBV5-6 and TRBJ1-5; 10 positions agree with TRBD1. Germline V gene lookup returns CDR1 SGHDT and CDR2 YYEEEE. The CDR3 runs to 16 residues. After removal of 4 bases from V and 0 bases from J, the junction contained 4 bases not matched to a gene. CDR3 sequence (DNA): TGTGCCAGCAGCGAGACAGGGGGCTATAGCAATCAGCCCCAGCATTTT. Its protein product is CASSETGGYSNQPQHF.